Listed below are T cell receptor beta chains from one sample, sequenced in a study of shared clonotypes between healthy human individuals. The protocol was immunoSEQ multiplex PCR, while the TCRdb copy is restricted to in-frame clones and leaves out a portion. The sample has about 490,000 clones; 70% to 80% are singletons. Sequencing used PBMCs. The receptors come from a woman in her forties in good health. Some clones in this sample may be carry-over from other donors' samples. CDR3s include the opening cysteine and the closing phenylalanine or tryptophan. Each record gives: J gene, V gene, clone size, D gene, CDR3 DNA, CDR3 protein. A D gene is named only where the DNA matches it firmly. Size tells how often a clone was seen (once, few, many) or the class of an expanded clone, and some rows leave it out.

j_call: TRBJ2-1
v_call: TRBV4-2
clone_size: NA
d_call: NA
cdr3_nt: TGTGCCAGCAGCCAAGATAAGAGACCACACAATGAGCAGTTCTTC
cdr3_aa: CASSQDKRPHNEQFF

j_call: TRBJ2-5
v_call: TRBV5-1
clone_size: NA
d_call: NA
cdr3_nt: TGCGCCAGCAGCACGGGGAAGGGTGAGGGGCAAGAGACCCAGTACTTC
cdr3_aa: CASSTGKGEGQETQYF

j_call: TRBJ2-7
v_call: TRBV5-1
clone_size: NA
d_call: TRBD2
cdr3_nt: TGCGCCAGCAGCAAACGATACCAGGGGTTTGGGACTAGCGGGAGATCCGAGCAGTACTTC
cdr3_aa: CASSKRYQGFGTSGRSEQYF

j_call: TRBJ2-7
v_call: TRBV5-5
clone_size: NA
d_call: NA
cdr3_nt: TGTGCCAGCAGCCCCTCTGGACTGGCCTACGAGCAGTACTTC
cdr3_aa: CASSPSGLAYEQYF

j_call: TRBJ2-7
v_call: TRBV29-1
clone_size: NA
d_call: TRBD2
cdr3_nt: TGCAGCGTACGGACTAGCGGGAGAAACGAGCAGTACTTC
cdr3_aa: CSVRTSGRNEQYF

j_call: TRBJ2-7
v_call: TRBV6-1
clone_size: NA
d_call: NA
cdr3_nt: TGTGCCAGCAGTACGGACTACTCCTACGAGCAGTACTTC
cdr3_aa: CASSTDYSYEQYF

j_call: TRBJ1-1
v_call: TRBV5-5
clone_size: NA
d_call: NA
cdr3_nt: TGTGCCAGCAGCCCAGGGGTTACTGAAGCTTTCTTT
cdr3_aa: CASSPGVTEAFF

j_call: TRBJ1-4
v_call: TRBV5-1
clone_size: NA
d_call: TRBD1
cdr3_nt: TGCGCCAGCAGCGGACAGGGGCTCAATGAAAAACTGTTTTTT
cdr3_aa: CASSGQGLNEKLFF

j_call: TRBJ2-7
v_call: TRBV2
clone_size: once
d_call: NA
cdr3_nt: TGTGCCAGCAGTGGGGTTAGCTACGAGCAGTACTTC
cdr3_aa: CASSGVSYEQYF

j_call: TRBJ2-1
v_call: TRBV7-2
clone_size: NA
d_call: NA
cdr3_nt: TGTGCCAGCAGCTTTAATGTCCCTAGGGATGAGCAGTTCTTC
cdr3_aa: CASSFNVPRDEQFF

j_call: TRBJ1-1
v_call: TRBV5-4
clone_size: NA
d_call: NA
cdr3_nt: TGTGCCAGCAGCTTAGAGGCGGGGAACACTGAAGCTTTCTTT
cdr3_aa: CASSLEAGNTEAFF

j_call: TRBJ1-2
v_call: TRBV7-9
clone_size: few
d_call: TRBD1
cdr3_nt: TGTGCCAGCAGGGGGACAGGGAACCACTATGGCTACACCTTC
cdr3_aa: CASRGTGNHYGYTF

j_call: TRBJ2-3
v_call: TRBV5-6
clone_size: NA
d_call: NA
cdr3_nt: TGTGCCTCCTGCTTTGGATATTTCGGCGGTTCGGGGGATACGCAGTATTTT
cdr3_aa: CASCFGYFGGSGDTQYF

j_call: TRBJ2-3
v_call: TRBV10-2
clone_size: NA
d_call: NA
cdr3_nt: TGCGCCAGCAGGGTCAGACTGGAAGATACGCAGTATTTT
cdr3_aa: CASRVRLEDTQYF

j_call: TRBJ2-7
v_call: TRBV6-6
clone_size: once
d_call: TRBD2
cdr3_nt: TGTGCCAGCAGTTACGCTAGCGGGAGCTCCTACGAGCAGTACTTC
cdr3_aa: CASSYASGSSYEQYF

j_call: TRBJ1-1
v_call: TRBV30
clone_size: few
d_call: NA
cdr3_nt: TGTGCCTGGAGTAATGGCATGACCCCTGAAGCTTTCTTT
cdr3_aa: CAWSNGMTPEAFF

j_call: TRBJ2-2
v_call: TRBV19
clone_size: NA
d_call: NA
cdr3_nt: TGTGCCAGTAAAAGGGTCACGAACACCGGGGAGCTGTTTTTT
cdr3_aa: CASKRVTNTGELFF

j_call: TRBJ1-3
v_call: TRBV11-2
clone_size: NA
d_call: NA
cdr3_nt: TGTGCCAGCAGCTTATTATTGACAGGCTCTGGAAACACCATATATTTT
cdr3_aa: CASSLLLTGSGNTIYF

j_call: TRBJ2-7
v_call: TRBV4-3
clone_size: NA
d_call: TRBD1
cdr3_nt: TGCGCCAGCAGCCCAGAGGACAGGTACGAGCAGTACTTC
cdr3_aa: CASSPEDRYEQYF

j_call: TRBJ2-5
v_call: TRBV19
clone_size: NA
d_call: NA
cdr3_nt: TGTGCCAGTAGTACAGGACTGAAAGTCCAAGAGACCCAGTACTTC
cdr3_aa: CASSTGLKVQETQYF

j_call: TRBJ2-7
v_call: TRBV7-2
clone_size: once
d_call: NA
cdr3_nt: TGTGCCAGCAGCTTAATAGGATCCCCATCGCCCAACGAGCAGTACTTC
cdr3_aa: CASSLIGSPSPNEQYF

j_call: TRBJ1-5
v_call: TRBV29-1
clone_size: NA
d_call: TRBD1
cdr3_nt: TGCAGCGTTGGATCCGGACAGGGGGCACAGCCCCAGCATTTT
cdr3_aa: CSVGSGQGAQPQHF

j_call: TRBJ2-7
v_call: TRBV6-6
clone_size: NA
d_call: NA
cdr3_nt: TGTGCCAGCAGCCGGGGACGGGGAGGCGAGCAGTACTTC
cdr3_aa: CASSRGRGGEQYF

j_call: TRBJ2-7
v_call: TRBV28
clone_size: NA
d_call: NA
cdr3_nt: TGTGCCAGCAGTTTAAGGGTGCCGACAGGAGTCGAGCAGTACTTC
cdr3_aa: CASSLRVPTGVEQYF

j_call: TRBJ1-2
v_call: TRBV28
clone_size: NA
d_call: NA
cdr3_nt: TGTGCCAGCAGTTCCCTGGGGCAGGGTCCTAACTATGGCTACACCTTC
cdr3_aa: CASSSLGQGPNYGYTF

j_call: TRBJ2-1
v_call: TRBV10-3
clone_size: once
d_call: NA
cdr3_nt: TGTGCCATCACCCCACTAACAGGAGAGCTAAAGTTCTTC
cdr3_aa: CAITPLTGELKFF

j_call: TRBJ2-1
v_call: TRBV5-1
clone_size: NA
d_call: TRBD1
cdr3_nt: TGCGCCAGCCGAACCGGGACAGGTTACAATGAGCAGTTCTTC
cdr3_aa: CASRTGTGYNEQFF